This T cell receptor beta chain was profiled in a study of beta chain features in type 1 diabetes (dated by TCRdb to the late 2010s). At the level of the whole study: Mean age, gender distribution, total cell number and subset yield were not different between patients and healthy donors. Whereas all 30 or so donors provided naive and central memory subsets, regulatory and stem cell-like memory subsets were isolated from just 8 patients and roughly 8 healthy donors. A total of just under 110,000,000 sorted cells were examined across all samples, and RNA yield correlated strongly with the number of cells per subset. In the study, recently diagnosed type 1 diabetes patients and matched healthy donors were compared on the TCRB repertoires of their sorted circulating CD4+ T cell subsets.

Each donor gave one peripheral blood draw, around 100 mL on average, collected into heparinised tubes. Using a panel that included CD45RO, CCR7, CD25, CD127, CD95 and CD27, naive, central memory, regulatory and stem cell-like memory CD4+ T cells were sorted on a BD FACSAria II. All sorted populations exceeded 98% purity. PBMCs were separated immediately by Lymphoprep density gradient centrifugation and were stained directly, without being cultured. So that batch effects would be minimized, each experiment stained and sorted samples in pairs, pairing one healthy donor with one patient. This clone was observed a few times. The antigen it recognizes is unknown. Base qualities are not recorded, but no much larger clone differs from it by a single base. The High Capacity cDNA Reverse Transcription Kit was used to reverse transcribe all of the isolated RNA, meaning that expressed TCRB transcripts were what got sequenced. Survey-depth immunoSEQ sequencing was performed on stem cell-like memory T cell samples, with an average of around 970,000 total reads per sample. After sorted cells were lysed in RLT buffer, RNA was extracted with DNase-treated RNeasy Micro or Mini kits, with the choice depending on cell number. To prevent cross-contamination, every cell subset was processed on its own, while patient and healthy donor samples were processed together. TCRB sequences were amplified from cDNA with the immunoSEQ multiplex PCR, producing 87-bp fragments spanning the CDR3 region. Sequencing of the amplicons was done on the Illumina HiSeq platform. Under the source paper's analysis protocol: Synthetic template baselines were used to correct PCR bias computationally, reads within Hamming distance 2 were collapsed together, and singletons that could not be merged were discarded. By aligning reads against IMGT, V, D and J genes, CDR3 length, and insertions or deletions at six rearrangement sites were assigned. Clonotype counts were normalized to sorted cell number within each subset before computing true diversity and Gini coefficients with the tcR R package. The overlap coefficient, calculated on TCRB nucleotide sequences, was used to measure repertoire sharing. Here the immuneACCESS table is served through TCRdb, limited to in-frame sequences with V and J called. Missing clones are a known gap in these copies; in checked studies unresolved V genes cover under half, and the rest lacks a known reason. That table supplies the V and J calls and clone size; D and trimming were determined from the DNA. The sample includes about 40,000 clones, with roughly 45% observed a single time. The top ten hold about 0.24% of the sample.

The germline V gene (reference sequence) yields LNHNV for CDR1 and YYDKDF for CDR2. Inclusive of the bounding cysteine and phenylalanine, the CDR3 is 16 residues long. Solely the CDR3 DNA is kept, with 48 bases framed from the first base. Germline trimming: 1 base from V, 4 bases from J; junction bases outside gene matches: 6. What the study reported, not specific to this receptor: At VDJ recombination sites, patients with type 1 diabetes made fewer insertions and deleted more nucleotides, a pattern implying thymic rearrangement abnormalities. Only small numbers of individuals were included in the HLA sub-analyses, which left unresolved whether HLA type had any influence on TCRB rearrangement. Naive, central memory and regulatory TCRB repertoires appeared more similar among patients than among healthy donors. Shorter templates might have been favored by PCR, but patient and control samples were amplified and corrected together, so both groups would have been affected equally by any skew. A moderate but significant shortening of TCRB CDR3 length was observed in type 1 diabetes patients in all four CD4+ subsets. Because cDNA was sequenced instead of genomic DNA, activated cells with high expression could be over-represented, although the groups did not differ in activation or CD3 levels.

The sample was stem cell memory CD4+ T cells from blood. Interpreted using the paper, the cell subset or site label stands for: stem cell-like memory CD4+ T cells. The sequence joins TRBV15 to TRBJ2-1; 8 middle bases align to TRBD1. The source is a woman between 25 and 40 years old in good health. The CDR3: CATSRGGTGGYNEQFF. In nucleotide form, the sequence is TGTGCCACCAGCAGAGGGGGGACAGGCGGTTACAATGAGCAGTTCTTC.